These 21 T cell receptor beta chains were sequenced from one sample in a study of shared clonotypes between healthy human individuals. Profiling relied on immunoSEQ multiplex PCR, and the TCRdb table lists in-frame clones only, not all of them. Of approximately 500,000 clones in the sample, approximately 81% were seen once. Material for sequencing was PBMCs. These TCRs come from a woman in her thirties or forties in good health. Some clones in this sample may be carry-over from other donors' samples.

Turning to this clone: A far bigger clonotype differs at one base, so this is likely a read error. This chain connects TRBV5-6 to TRBJ2-6; 8 positions match TRBD1. Germline CDR1 and CDR2: SGHDT and YYEEEE. This CDR3 comprises 19 residues. Trimming removed 0 bases from V and 2 bases from J; junction bases left unmatched: 10. CDR3 DNA: TGTGCCAGCAGCTTGGCCGACAGGGGTTGGGTCCCTGGGGCCAACGTCCTGACTTTC. It yields the protein CASSLADRGWVPGANVLTF.

The gene calls are TRBV29-1 and TRBJ2-5; 14 nucleotides align to TRBD2. CDR1 is SQVTM and CDR2 is ANQGSEA in the germline V gene. V shed 6 bases, J shed 5 bases, and the junction held 5 bases outside the gene matches. This CDR3 is built from 14 residues. The CDR3 DNA sequence: TGCAGCGTAGGGGGACTAGCGGGAGCGGAGACCCAGTACTTC. It translates to CSVGGLAGAETQYF. The entire variable domain, with the rest obtained from reference TRBV29-1 and TRBJ2-5, is as follows: SAVISQKPSRDICQRGTSLTIQCQVDSQVTMMFWYRQQPGQSLTLIATANQGSEATYESGFVIDKFPISRPNLTFSTLTVSNMSPEDSSIYLCSVGGLAGAETQYFGPGTRLLVL.

As regards this clone: A far larger clone is a single base away, which makes a read error likely. This sample also contains other DNA sequences that code for the same CDR3. V and J are TRBV30 and TRBJ2-1, with a tentative D call TRBD2 (7 bases). Germline values: CDR1 GTSNPN, CDR2 SVGIG (reference sequence). This CDR3 has 15 residues. The CDR3 sequence: CAWSVSYRGADEQFF. CDR3 DNA: TGTGCATGGAGTGTTTCGTATCGGGGGGCTGATGAGCAGTTCTTC.

The gene calls are TRBV19 and TRBJ2-2; 10 bases line up with TRBD2. V was pared by 3 bases and J by 9 bases, with 7 bases of the junction left unmatched. The CDR3 is made up of 15 amino acids. Germline V gives CDR1 LNHDA, CDR2 SQIVND (reference sequence). DNA of the CDR3: TGTGCCAGTAGTATTTCGCTAGCGGGAGTTCGGGAGCTGTTTTTT. Translated: CASSISLAGVRELFF.

In DNA, the CDR3 is TGTGCCAGCAGTGACCTGCGGGGGAGGGGGTTCTACGAGCAGTACTTC. Its protein is CASSDLRGRGFYEQYF. The chain has TRBV28 and TRBJ2-7, with D perhaps TRBD2 (7 bases). From germline, CDR1 is MDHEN and CDR2 SYDVKM. V was cut by 5 bases and J by 3 bases, with 20 bases left in between. This CDR3 spans 16 amino acids.

This clone was counted a single time. The rearrangement joins TRBV29-1 to TRBJ2-7; D may match TRBD1 or TRBD2 (6 bases each). The CDR3 length is 15 residues. Germline lookup yields CDR1 SQVTM and CDR2 ANQGSEA. The ends were cut back, 3 bases at V and 5 bases at J, with 20 bases in the middle. The CDR3 DNA follows: TGCAGCGTTGAGGGGGCCACAGGGAGGCGGGACGAGCAGTACTTC. Translated, it gives CSVEGATGRRDEQYF.

The rearrangement uses TRBV18 and TRBJ2-5; possibly TRBD1 or TRBD2 for D (5 bases each). The CDR3 runs 16 residues. V lost 6 bases, J lost 1 base, and 18 bases lay in between. Germline lookup yields CDR1 KGHSH and CDR2 LQKENI. CDR3 protein: CASSPLGSGGQETQYF. DNA for the CDR3: TGTGCCAGCTCCCCCCTGGGGAGTGGGGGCCAAGAGACCCAGTACTTC. Looking up the rest from reference TRBV18 and TRBJ2-5 gives the full variable domain: NAGVMQNPRHLVRRRGQEARLRCSPMKGHSHVYWYRQLPEEGLKFMVYLQKENIIDESGMPKERFSAEFPKEGPSILRIQQVVRGDSAAYFCASSPLGSGGQETQYFGPGTRLLVL.

The V call is TRBV5-1, the J call TRBJ2-7, with D uncertain. The CDR3 has 15 residues. The germline V gene has CDR1 SGHRS and CDR2 YFSETQ. The V end lost 6 bases, the J end lost 5 bases, and 21 bases lay between the germline ends. The CDR3 region has the DNA TGCGCCAGCAAACACCCCGGGCCCCCTGAGAACGAGCAGTACTTC. Protein: CASKHPGPPENEQYF.

The V gene is TRBV18, the J gene TRBJ1-5; TRBD1 might be the D (6 bases). Germline V gene sequence: CDR1 KGHSH, CDR2 LQKENI. V lost 2 bases and J lost 5, with 13 bases in between. The CDR3 extends over 15 amino acids. The CDR3 is CASSPGGNRDQPQHF. The CDR3 nucleotides read TGTGCCAGCTCACCAGGGGGTAACAGGGATCAGCCCCAGCATTTT. The complete variable domain, with remaining parts taken from reference TRBV18 and TRBJ1-5, reads NAGVMQNPRHLVRRRGQEARLRCSPMKGHSHVYWYRQLPEEGLKFMVYLQKENIIDESGMPKERFSAEFPKEGPSILRIQQVVRGDSAAYFCASSPGGNRDQPQHFGDGTRLSIL.

To note about this clone: A single base is all that separates this from a far larger clone, so a read error is likely. At the DNA level, this CDR3 is encoded by other sequences in the same sample as well. This rearrangement joins TRBV28 to TRBJ2-7, with 7 bases fitting TRBD2. The J segment lost 0 bases and the V segment lost 2 bases, leaving 10 bases of the junction unmatched. There are 17 residues in the CDR3. Germline V gene lookup returns CDR1 MDHEN and CDR2 SYDVKM. In nucleotides, the CDR3 is TGTGCCAGCAGTTTAATTCTGGGCGGGAGAACCTCCTACGAGCAGTACTTC. Encoded protein: CASSLILGGRTSYEQYF.

The chain recombines TRBV28 with TRBJ1-4; D unresolved. CDR1 and CDR2 from the germline V gene are MDHEN and SYDVKM. CDR3 length equals 17 residues. V lost 3 bases, J lost 3 bases, and 17 bases lay in between. In nucleotides, the CDR3 is TGTGCCAGCAGTTTTGTCCTCCCAGGCGGGTCTAATGAAAAACTGTTTTTT. It translates to CASSFVLPGGSNEKLFF.

In regard to this clone: The same CDR3 arises from other DNA sequences in this sample as well. This chain links TRBV5-1 with TRBJ1-1; the D is unclear. The germline gives CDR1 SGHRS, CDR2 YFSETQ. The V end lost 0 bases, the J end lost 0 bases, and 3 bases lay between the germline ends. CDR3 size: 13 residues. For the CDR3, the DNA is TGCGCCAGCAGCTTGGGCATGAACACTGAAGCTTTCTTT. Its translation: CASSLGMNTEAFF.

Here the CDR3 DNA reads TGTGCCAGCTCACCGGGACTAGCATCGAACACCGGGGAGCTGTTTTTT. Protein: CASSPGLASNTGELFF. The chain has TRBV18 and TRBJ2-2, with TRBD2 identical over 9 bases. The CDR3 sequence is 16 residues long. The germline V gene has CDR1 KGHSH and CDR2 LQKENI. Trimming took 3 bases from V and 0 from J; bases not matched to a gene: 2.

CDR3 DNA sequence: TGTGCCAGCGGTTTCCGGTTGGGGGGTAATGAAAAACTGTTTTTT. Translated, it gives CASGFRLGGNEKLFF. The chain employs TRBV7-2 and TRBJ1-4, with D possibly being TRBD1 (5 bases). The CDR3 spans 15 residues. The germline V gene encodes CDR1 SGHTA and CDR2 FQGNSA. Deletions cut 8 bases from V and 4 bases from J, with 17 bases between. The complete variable domain, with remaining parts taken from reference TRBV7-2 and TRBJ1-4, reads GAGVSQSPSNKVTEKGKDVELRCDPISGHTALYWYRQSLGQGLEFLIYFQGNSAPDKSGLPSDRFSAERTGGSVSTLTIQRTQQEDSAVYLCASGFRLGGNEKLFFGSGTQLSVL.

The rearrangement uses TRBV7-6 and TRBJ2-6; D not certain. Germline CDR1 and CDR2: SGHVS and FNYEAQ. The ends were cut back, 2 bases at V and 0 bases at J, with 8 bases in the middle. The CDR3 loop spans 16 amino acids. The DNA for the CDR3 is TGTGCCAGCAGCTTAAACCCGACCTCTGGGGCCAACGTCCTGACTTTC. It translates to CASSLNPTSGANVLTF.

The V call is TRBV28, the J call TRBJ1-2; D ambiguous. There are 13 residues in the CDR3. The V gene lost 5 bases and the J gene lost 8 bases, with 15 bases spanning the gap. Germline CDR1 and CDR2: MDHEN and SYDVKM. The CDR3 here is CASSPLVVGGYTF. CDR3 nucleotides: TGTGCCAGCAGTCCCCTCGTCGTCGGGGGCTACACCTTC.

Worth noting for this clone: With only one base between it and a far larger clone, this is likely a read error. The rearrangement links TRBV28 to TRBJ1-1, with D perhaps matching TRBD1 (6 bases). CDR3 length equals 13 residues. CDR1 and CDR2 from the germline V gene are MDHEN and SYDVKM. Here the CDR3 DNA reads TGTGCCGGCAGTGAGACAGGAGGGGTTCAAGCTTTCTTT. Amino acids: CAGSETGGVQAFF.

This clone has just a few counts. The genes are TRBV7-2 and TRBJ2-1; D uncertain. The ends were cut back, 4 bases at V and 4 bases at J, with 20 bases in the middle. The CDR3 runs to 17 residues. The germline V gene has CDR1 SGHTA and CDR2 FQGNSA. The CDR3 sequence is CASSYTATPWGYNEQFF. CDR3 DNA sequence: TGTGCCAGCAGCTATACGGCGACGCCCTGGGGTTACAATGAGCAGTTCTTC.

A remark on this clone: This likely reflects a read error, since a far larger clone is one base away. Other nucleotide sequences from this sample produce the same CDR3. The chain links TRBV11-2 to TRBJ1-5, with D perhaps TRBD1 (5 bases). The CDR3 extends over 13 amino acids. In germline, CDR1 is SGHAT, CDR2 FQNNGV. CDR3 in amino acids: CASSLRRDAPQHF. The CDR3 region has the DNA TGTGCTAGCAGCCTCCGGAGGGACGCGCCCCAGCATTTT.

In regard to this clone: A far larger clone is just one base off, so this is likely a read error. Different DNA sequences within this sample yield the same CDR3. This chain connects TRBV30 to TRBJ1-2; 9 bases are a match to TRBD1. Germline CDR1 and CDR2: GTSNPN and SVGIG (reference sequence). With 2 bases clipped from V and 3 bases from J, the junction kept 7 bases outside the gene matches. CDR3 length: 15 residues. This chain's CDR3 is CAWSRDRDGDYGYTF. CDR3 nucleotide sequence: TGTGCCTGGAGTCGGGACAGGGATGGGGACTATGGCTACACCTTC.

The V gene is TRBV6-5, the J gene TRBJ2-1; D is undetermined. The CDR3 is 15 amino acids. The V gene's germline CDR1 is MNHEY and CDR2 SVGAGI. Trimming cost V 6 bases and J 2 bases, with 14 bases left between them. The chain's CDR3 is CASSPRPDPYNEQFF. In nucleotides, the CDR3 is TGTGCCAGCAGCCCCCGACCCGACCCCTACAATGAGCAGTTCTTC.